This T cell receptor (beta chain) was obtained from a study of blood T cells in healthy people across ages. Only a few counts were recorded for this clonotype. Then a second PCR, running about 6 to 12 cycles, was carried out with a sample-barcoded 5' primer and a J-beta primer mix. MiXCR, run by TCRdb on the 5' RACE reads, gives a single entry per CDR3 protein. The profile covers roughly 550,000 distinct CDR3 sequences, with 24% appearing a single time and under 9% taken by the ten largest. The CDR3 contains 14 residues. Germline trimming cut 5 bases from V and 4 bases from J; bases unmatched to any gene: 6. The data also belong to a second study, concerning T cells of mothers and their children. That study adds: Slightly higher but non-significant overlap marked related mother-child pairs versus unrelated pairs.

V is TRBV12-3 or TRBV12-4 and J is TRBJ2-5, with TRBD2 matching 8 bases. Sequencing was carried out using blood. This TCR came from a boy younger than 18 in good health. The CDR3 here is CASSIDSGRETQYF. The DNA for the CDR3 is TGTGCCAGCAGTATAGACAGCGGGAGAGAGACCCAGTACTTC.